This entry describes one T cell receptor beta chain. Generated by immunoSEQ multiplex PCR, the TCRdb table keeps only in-frame clones and is missing some. Of 150,000 to 200,000 clones detected, approximately 94% appear once; the ten largest clones hold around 8%. This specimen belongs to a study of control samples from healthy donors and cancer patients. CDR1 and CDR2 (germline): ENHRY, SYGVKD. V was shortened by 9 bases and J by 6 bases, with 11 bases between the two germline ends. This CDR3 comprises 12 residues. The sequence was obtained from a woman aged 40 to 50 in good health. The genes are TRBV10-3 and TRBJ1-4, with D possibly TRBD1 on 5 matching bases. Source material: blood. The CDR3 nucleotides are TGTGCCATTGGGGGAAGTGATGAAAAACTGTTTTTT. Protein product: CAIGGSDEKLFF.